The present TCR beta chain was sequenced within a study of cytomegalovirus exposure and HLA in healthy donors. Turning to the study itself: Early on, a data release was issued that held some 91 million unique TCRs from HLA-typed donors. Findings and limits, study-wide: Testing in vitro showed a few CMV-associated chains specific for CMV antigens. Researchers reported from a later analysis that most CMV-associated TCR beta chains appeared HLA-restricted. In a later analysis, a genetic analysis reported fewer productive-TCR N-insertions in an Asian-associated ancestry cluster than the cohort average.

The PCR had 60 Vbeta and 13 Jbeta primers. Method: immunoSEQ multiplex PCR; TCRdb's copy keeps in-frame clones and lacks some. The sample comprises around 110,000 clones, roughly three quarters of which are singletons, and about 3% rests with the top ten. This clone has a handful of counts. Its antigen is not identified. The germline gives CDR1 SGHTA, CDR2 FQGTGA. This CDR3 region has 17 residues. The chain employs TRBV7-3 and TRBJ2-5; 7 bases fit TRBD2. The J call is uncertain, as TRBJ2-7 better fits the DNA end. This sequence was found in a woman aged 18-29 years in good health and CMV-seropositive. The source material was PBMCs. The CDR3 region is CASSPQPVGRGAYEQYF. The CDR3 nucleotides are TGTGCCAGCAGCCCCCAGCCAGTAGGTCGGGGGGCCTACGAGCAGTACTTC.